The 27 T cell receptor beta chains in this list originate from one sample, sequenced in a study of blood T cell repertoires in COVID-19. The table came from immunoSEQ multiplex PCR; TCRdb's copy has only in-frame clones and leaves some out. The repertoire holds about 320,000 clones, with 85% to 90% as singletons. The source material was PBMCs or T cells enriched from blood (not recorded which). These receptor sequences come from a young woman who had recovered from COVID-19.

The chain joins TRBV28 to TRBJ2-7; no clear D gene. Germline V gives CDR1 MDHEN, CDR2 SYDVKM. The V end was cut by 3 bases, the J end by 5 bases, with 2 bases between. CDR3 length: 10 amino acids. The CDR3 sequence is CASSFNEQYF. Written as DNA, the CDR3 is TGTGCCAGCAGTTTCAACGAGCAGTACTTC.

The V call is TRBV10-3, the J call TRBJ1-4; D is unresolved. This CDR3 has 14 amino acids. Looked up from germline, CDR1 is ENHRY and CDR2 is SYGVKD. V was cut by 2 bases and J by 7 bases, with 11 bases left in between. In DNA, the CDR3 is TGTGCCATCAGTGAGCCGACAATTGGTGAAAAACTGTTTTTT. It yields the protein CAISEPTIGEKLFF.

This clone was seen only once. This rearrangement joins TRBV27 to TRBJ1-6, with TRBD1 matching over 11 bases. V shed 5 bases, J shed 1 base, and the junction held 10 bases outside the gene matches. CDR1 is MNHEY and CDR2 is SMNVEV in the germline V gene (reference sequence). This CDR3 contains 19 residues. The CDR3 sequence: CASSTGQGAGRSYNSPLHF. DNA for the CDR3: TGTGCCAGCAGTACCGGACAGGGGGCCGGGAGGTCCTATAATTCACCCCTCCACTTT.

The chain has TRBV4-1 and TRBJ1-1; no clear D. Trimming removed 4 bases at V and 0 bases at J, with 6 bases between. The germline CDR1 and CDR2 sequences are MGHRA and YSYEKL. The CDR3 is 13 amino acids. CDR3 DNA: TGCGCCAGCAGCCCTGGGCTGAACACTGAAGCTTTCTTT. Translating gives CASSPGLNTEAFF.

This clone occurred a few times. V and J are TRBV4-1 and TRBJ2-7; 7 bases agree with TRBD1. The CDR3 runs to 18 residues. Germline CDR1 is MGHRA and CDR2 is YSYEKL. The ends lost 5 bases at V and 2 bases at J; junction bases unmatched: 18. The CDR3 protein is CASSTHLMGQFSTYEQYF. CDR3 DNA sequence: TGCGCCAGCAGCACCCACCTCATGGGACAGTTTTCAACCTACGAGCAGTACTTC.

This chain connects TRBV7-2 to TRBJ1-4; 7 bases line up with TRBD1. Losses at the gene ends were 4 bases for V and 7 bases for J; bases not matched to a gene: 3. This CDR3 has 13 residues. Per germline, CDR1 SGHTA and CDR2 FQGNSA. CDR3 region: CASSSNRGEKLFF. CDR3 nucleotide sequence: TGTGCCAGCAGCTCAAACAGGGGTGAAAAACTGTTTTTT.

The chain uses TRBV7-6 and TRBJ2-5, with a weak D call TRBD2 (6 bases). The CDR3 sequence is 15 residues long. Germline V lookup: CDR1 SGHVS, CDR2 FNYEAQ. The germline V and J ends were trimmed by 1 base and 5 bases, with 14 bases remaining between them. CDR3 residues: CASSLEATSYETQYF. In DNA, the CDR3 is TGTGCCAGCAGCTTAGAGGCGACTAGTTATGAGACCCAGTACTTC.

This clone has a single count. The chain joins TRBV28 to TRBJ1-2; no definite D call. The CDR3 runs 12 residues. From germline, CDR1 is MDHEN and CDR2 SYDVKM. The V end was cut by 8 bases, the J end by 4 bases, with 11 bases between. The CDR3 loop is CASSPLGYGYTF. The CDR3 bases are TGTGCCAGCTCGCCACTCGGCTATGGCTACACCTTC.

The rearrangement joins TRBV19 to TRBJ2-7; 9 bases are a match to TRBD1. Looked up from germline, CDR1 is LNHDA and CDR2 is SQIVND (reference sequence). The CDR3 is 14 residues long. The V segment lost 6 bases and the J segment 4 bases; nucleotides outside the gene matches: 7. CDR3 DNA sequence: TGTGCCAGTAGCCGGGACAGGGCTCTGTACGAGCAGTACTTC. Translating gives CASSRDRALYEQYF.

V and J are TRBV10-1 and TRBJ2-1; D perhaps matches TRBD2 (5 bases). Germline V gene sequence: CDR1 WNHNN, CDR2 SYGVQD (reference sequence). The CDR3 spans 13 residues. V lost 6 bases, J lost 7 bases, and 13 bases lay in between. The CDR3 is CASSQRTVNEQFF. CDR3 DNA: TGCGCCAGCAGCCAAAGGACTGTGAATGAGCAGTTCTTC.

The chain couples TRBV6-5 to TRBJ1-4, with 8 bases matching TRBD1. This CDR3 has 15 residues. Germline assignment: CDR1 MNHEY and CDR2 SVGAGI. V lost 5 bases and J lost 3; bases outside the gene matches: 5. CDR3 in amino acids: CASSLDRGPNEKLFF. Here the CDR3 DNA reads TGTGCCAGCAGTCTCGACAGGGGACCTAATGAAAAACTGTTTTTT.

CDR3: CASSLEYSNQPQHF. Written as DNA, the CDR3 is TGTGCCAGCAGCTTGGAATATAGCAATCAGCCCCAGCATTTT. This sequence joins TRBV5-8 and TRBJ1-5; D ambiguous. Germline CDR1 is SGHTS and CDR2 is YDEGEE. This CDR3 has 14 amino acids. The V and J ends lost 0 bases and 0 bases respectively, with 4 bases between them.

The chain has TRBV24-1 and TRBJ2-2, with 8 bases lining up with TRBD2. The germline CDR1 and CDR2 sequences are KGHDR and SFDVKD. This CDR3 is built from 16 residues. Trimming took 5 bases from V and 3 from J; bases not matched to a gene: 7. CDR3 amino acids: CATSVHSGSHTGELFF. The CDR3 DNA reads as TGTGCCACCAGTGTGCACAGCGGGAGTCACACCGGGGAGCTGTTTTTT.

The sample holds one count of this clone. This chain links TRBV30 with TRBJ1-2; no clear D gene. Germline V lookup: CDR1 GTSNPN, CDR2 SVGIG (reference sequence). The CDR3 is 13 residues long. V was trimmed by 7 bases and J by 3 bases, leaving 15 bases between them. DNA for the CDR3: TGTGCCTCCCAGACAAGGCGGGACTATGGCTACACCTTC. Amino acids: CASQTRRDYGYTF. Full variable domain (rest looked up from reference TRBV30 and TRBJ1-2): SQTIHQWPATLVQPVGSPLSLECTVEGTSNPNLYWYRQAAGRGLQLLFYSVGIGQISSEVPQNLSASRPQDRQFILSSKKLLLSDSGFYLCASQTRRDYGYTFGSGTRLTVV.

This clone was seen just once. The chain is built from TRBV27 and TRBJ2-4; no definite D call. Per germline, CDR1 MNHEY and CDR2 SMNVEV (reference sequence). The CDR3 is made up of 16 amino acids. Trimming removed 6 bases from V and 1 base from J, with 16 bases in between. Here the CDR3 DNA reads TGTGCCAGCAGCTCTACCTTAGCCGGTGCCAAAAACATTCAGTACTTC. This encodes CASSSTLAGAKNIQYF.

The chain uses TRBV4-1 and TRBJ1-2, with D unclear. The germline V gene has CDR1 MGHRA and CDR2 YSYEKL. V lost 4 bases to trimming and J lost 8 bases, with 14 bases between them. This CDR3 has 13 residues. The CDR3 region has the DNA TGCGCCAGCAGCCTTGGGTCCACGGGGGGCTACACCTTC. This translates into CASSLGSTGGYTF.

V is TRBV12-3 or TRBV12-4 and J is TRBJ1-1, with 9 bases that match TRBD1. The CDR3 length is 13 residues. V was pared by 7 bases and J by 4 bases, with 4 bases of the junction left unmatched. The CDR3 here is CASTTTGGTEAFF. CDR3 nucleotides: TGTGCCAGCACCACGACAGGGGGCACTGAAGCTTTCTTT.

The count of this clone is one. The chain uses TRBV25-1 and TRBJ1-2, with 11 bases identical to TRBD1. The CDR3 contains 13 residues. J lost 6 bases, V lost 6 bases, and 3 bases had no gene match. CDR1 and CDR2 from the germline V gene are MGHDK and SYGVNS. DNA of the CDR3: TGTGCCAGCAGGAGGACAGGGGGCGATGGCTACACCTTC. It specifies CASRRTGGDGYTF.

The chain employs TRBV4-1 and TRBJ1-1; tentative D call: TRBD1 (6 bases). The V gene lost 2 bases and the J gene lost 3 bases, with 7 bases spanning the gap. This CDR3 has 13 amino acids. Germline V gene sequence: CDR1 MGHRA, CDR2 YSYEKL. CDR3 sequence reads: CASSQTGYTEAFF. In DNA form, the CDR3 reads TGCGCCAGCAGCCAAACAGGGTACACTGAAGCTTTCTTT.

This clone was observed a handful of times. This rearrangement joins TRBV5-1 to TRBJ1-2, with 8 bases lining up with TRBD1. Germline V gives CDR1 SGHRS, CDR2 YFSETQ. The CDR3 covers 17 residues. V lost 0 bases and J lost 6; bases outside the gene matches: 13. DNA for the CDR3: TGCGCCAGCAGCTTGGAGCCGTACGGACAGGGTCTCCATGGCTACACCTTC. Protein sequence: CASSLEPYGQGLHGYTF.

The chain recombines TRBV7-9 with TRBJ1-4; D not resolved. The CDR3 has 13 residues. Germline CDR1 and CDR2: SEHNR and FQNEAQ (reference sequence). V lost 2 bases to trimming and J lost 8 bases, with 9 bases between them. The CDR3: CASSLTGNEKLFF. Written as DNA, the CDR3 is TGTGCCAGCAGCTTAACGGGGAACGAAAAACTGTTTTTT.

The rearrangement joins TRBV7-9 to TRBJ1-1, with D unclear. Germline V gene data show CDR1 as SEHNR and CDR2 as FQNEAQ (reference sequence). Trimming cost V 1 base and J 10 bases, with 16 bases left between them. The CDR3 consists of 14 residues. CDR3 DNA: TGTGCCAGCAGCTTAGAAGAGGGTAGGCGAGTAGCTTTCTTT. Residues: CASSLEEGRRVAFF.

The chain couples TRBV13 to TRBJ1-2, with D perhaps matching TRBD1 (5 bases). The V end lost 5 bases, the J end lost 0 bases, and 19 bases lay between the germline ends. There are 17 residues in the CDR3. Germline CDR1 and CDR2: PRHDT and FYEKMQ (reference sequence). Here the CDR3 DNA reads TGTGCCAGCAGCATCGGACGGAAGGGGAACCCTAACTATGGCTACACCTTC. This codes for CASSIGRKGNPNYGYTF.

Only a few counts were recorded for this clone. The V and J genes are TRBV6-4 and TRBJ2-1; 12 bases are shared with TRBD2. Germline V gene lookup returns CDR1 MRHNA and CDR2 SNTAGT. CDR3 length: 16 amino acids. V shed 6 bases and J 4 bases; nucleotides not matched to a gene: 7. CDR3 sequence reads: CASSKTSGSGYNEQFF. The CDR3, as DNA: TGTGCCAGCAGCAAGACTAGCGGGAGTGGATACAATGAGCAGTTCTTC.

V is TRBV27 and J is TRBJ2-1; tentatively, D is TRBD2 (6 bases). V was pared by 4 bases and J by 4 bases, with 14 bases between. Per germline, CDR1 MNHEY and CDR2 SMNVEV (reference sequence). The CDR3 spans 15 residues. The CDR3 loop is CASSSLGGKYNEQFF. In nucleotides, the CDR3 is TGTGCCAGCAGTTCGTTGGGGGGAAAATACAATGAGCAGTTCTTC.

The chain combines TRBV27 with TRBJ2-1, with a possible D match to TRBD1 (5 bases). V was shortened by 5 bases and J by 7 bases, with 18 bases between the two germline ends. The CDR3 totals 15 residues. Germline CDR1 MNHEY, CDR2 SMNVEV (reference sequence). DNA of the CDR3: TGTGCCAGCAGTATAACGGGCTTTGGGGCGAATGAGCAGTTCTTC. It is translated as CASSITGFGANEQFF.

The CDR3 DNA reads TGTGCCAGCAGCCAGAGGAGCGGGTCGGGGCAAGAGACCCAGTACTTC. Residues: CASSQRSGSGQETQYF. The chain carries TRBV5-8 and TRBJ2-5; D perhaps matches TRBD2 (6 bases). V dropped 4 bases and J dropped 2 bases, with 18 bases sitting between them. CDR3 size: 16 residues. Germline V CDR1 and CDR2: SGHTS, YDEGEE.